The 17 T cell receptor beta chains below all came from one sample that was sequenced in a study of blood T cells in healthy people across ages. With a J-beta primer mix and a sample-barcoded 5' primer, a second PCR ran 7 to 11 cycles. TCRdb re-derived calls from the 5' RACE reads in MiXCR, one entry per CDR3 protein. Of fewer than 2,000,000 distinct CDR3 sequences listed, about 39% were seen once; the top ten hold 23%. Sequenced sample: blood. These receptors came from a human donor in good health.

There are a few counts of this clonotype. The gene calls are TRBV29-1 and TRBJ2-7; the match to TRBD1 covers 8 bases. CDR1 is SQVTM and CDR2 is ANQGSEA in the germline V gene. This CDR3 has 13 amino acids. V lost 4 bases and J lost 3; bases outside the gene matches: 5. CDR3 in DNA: TGCAGCGTTGGGGACAGGTCCTTCTACGAGCAGTACTTC. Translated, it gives CSVGDRSFYEQYF.

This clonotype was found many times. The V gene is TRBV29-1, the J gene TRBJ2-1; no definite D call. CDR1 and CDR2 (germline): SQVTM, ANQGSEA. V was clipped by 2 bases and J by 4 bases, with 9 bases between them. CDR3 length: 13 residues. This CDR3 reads CSVEMTPYNEQFF. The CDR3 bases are TGCAGCGTTGAAATGACACCATACAATGAGCAGTTCTTC.

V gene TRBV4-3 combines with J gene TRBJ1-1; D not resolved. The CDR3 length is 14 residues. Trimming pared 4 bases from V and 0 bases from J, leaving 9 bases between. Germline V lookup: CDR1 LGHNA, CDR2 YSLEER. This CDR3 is CASSRRRLNTEAFF. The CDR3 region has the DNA TGCGCCAGCAGCCGCCGTCGGTTGAACACTGAAGCTTTCTTT.

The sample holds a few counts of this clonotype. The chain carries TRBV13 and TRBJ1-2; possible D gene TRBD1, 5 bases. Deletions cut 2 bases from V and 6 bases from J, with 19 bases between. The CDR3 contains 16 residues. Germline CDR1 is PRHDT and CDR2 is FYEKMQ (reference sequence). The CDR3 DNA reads TGTGCCAGCAGCTTATTCGCTTTAAGGGGACTTAATGGCTACACCTTC. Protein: CASSLFALRGLNGYTF. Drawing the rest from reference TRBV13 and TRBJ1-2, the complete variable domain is AAGVIQSPRHLIKEKRETATLKCYPIPRHDTVYWYQQGPGQDPQFLISFYEKMQSDKGSIPDRFSAQQFSDYHSELNMSSLELGDSALYFCASSLFALRGLNGYTFGSGTRLTVV.

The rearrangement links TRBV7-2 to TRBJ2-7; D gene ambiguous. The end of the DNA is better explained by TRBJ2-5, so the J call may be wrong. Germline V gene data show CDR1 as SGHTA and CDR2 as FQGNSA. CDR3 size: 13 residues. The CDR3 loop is CASSLSKISTQYF. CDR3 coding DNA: TGTGCCAGCAGCTTATCAAAGATCTCGACCCAGTACTTC.

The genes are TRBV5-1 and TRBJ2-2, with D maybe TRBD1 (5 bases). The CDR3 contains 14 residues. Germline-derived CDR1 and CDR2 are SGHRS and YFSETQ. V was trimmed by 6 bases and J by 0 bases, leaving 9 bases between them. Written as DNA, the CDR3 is TGCGCCAGCACAAGGGGATCGAACACCGGGGAGCTGTTTTTT. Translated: CASTRGSNTGELFF.

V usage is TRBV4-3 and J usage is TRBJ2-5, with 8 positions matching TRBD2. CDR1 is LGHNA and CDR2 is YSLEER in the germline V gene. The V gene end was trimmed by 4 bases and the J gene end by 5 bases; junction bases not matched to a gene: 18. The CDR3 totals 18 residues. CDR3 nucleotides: TGCGCCAGCAGCCCCCGGATAGCGGGGAGTCTTAGCGGGGAGACCCAGTACTTC. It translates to CASSPRIAGSLSGETQYF.

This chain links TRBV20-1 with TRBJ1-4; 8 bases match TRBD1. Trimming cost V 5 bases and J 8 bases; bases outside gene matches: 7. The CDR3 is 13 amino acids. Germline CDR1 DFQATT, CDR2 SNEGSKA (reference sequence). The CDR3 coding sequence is TGCAGTGCTCAGGGACAGGTAGAAGAAAAACTGTTTTTT. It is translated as CSAQGQVEEKLFF.

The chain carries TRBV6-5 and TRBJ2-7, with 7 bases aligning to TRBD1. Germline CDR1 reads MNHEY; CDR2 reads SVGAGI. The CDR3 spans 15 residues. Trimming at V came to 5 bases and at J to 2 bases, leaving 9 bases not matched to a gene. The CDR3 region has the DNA TGTGCCAGCAGTAAGCCGTGGACAGGAGCCTACGAGCAGTACTTC. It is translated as CASSKPWTGAYEQYF.

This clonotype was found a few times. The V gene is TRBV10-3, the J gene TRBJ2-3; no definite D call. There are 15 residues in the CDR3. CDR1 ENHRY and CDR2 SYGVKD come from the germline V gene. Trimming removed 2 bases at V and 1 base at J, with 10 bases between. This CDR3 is CAISERVWGTDTQYF. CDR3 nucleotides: TGTGCCATCAGTGAGCGGGTCTGGGGCACAGATACGCAGTATTTT.

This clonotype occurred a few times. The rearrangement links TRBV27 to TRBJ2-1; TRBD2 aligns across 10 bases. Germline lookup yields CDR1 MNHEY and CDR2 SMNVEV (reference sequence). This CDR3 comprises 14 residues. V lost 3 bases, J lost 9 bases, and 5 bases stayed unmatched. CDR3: CASSFSGTSVEQFF. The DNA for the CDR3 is TGTGCCAGCAGTTTCTCCGGGACTAGCGTTGAGCAGTTCTTC.

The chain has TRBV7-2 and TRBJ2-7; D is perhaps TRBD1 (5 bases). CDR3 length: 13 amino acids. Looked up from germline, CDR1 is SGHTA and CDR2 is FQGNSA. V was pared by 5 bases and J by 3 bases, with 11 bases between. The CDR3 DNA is TGTGCCAGCAGCCCGGACATCCTCTACGAGCAGTACTTC. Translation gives CASSPDILYEQYF.

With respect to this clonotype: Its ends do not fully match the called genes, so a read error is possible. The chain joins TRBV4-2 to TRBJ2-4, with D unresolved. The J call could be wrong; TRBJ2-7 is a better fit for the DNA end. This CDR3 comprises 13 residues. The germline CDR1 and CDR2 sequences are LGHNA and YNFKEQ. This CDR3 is CAGSQRIGYEQYF. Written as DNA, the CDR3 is TGTGCCGGCAGCCAACGAATCGGGTACGAGCAGTACTTC.

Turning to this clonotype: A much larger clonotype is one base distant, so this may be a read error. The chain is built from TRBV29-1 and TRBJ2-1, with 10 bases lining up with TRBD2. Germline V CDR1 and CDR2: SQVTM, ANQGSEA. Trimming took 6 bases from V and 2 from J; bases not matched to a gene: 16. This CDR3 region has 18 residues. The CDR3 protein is CSVDGLAEYVSAYNEQFF. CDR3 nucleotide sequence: TGCAGCGTCGATGGACTAGCGGAGTACGTCTCCGCCTACAATGAGCAGTTCTTC.

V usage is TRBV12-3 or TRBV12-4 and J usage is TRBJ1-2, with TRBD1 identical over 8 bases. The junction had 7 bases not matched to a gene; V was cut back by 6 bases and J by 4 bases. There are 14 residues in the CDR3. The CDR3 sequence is CASSQGALTYGYTF. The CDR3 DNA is TGTGCCAGCAGCCAGGGGGCCTTAACCTATGGCTACACCTTC.

In nucleotides, the CDR3 is TGCAGCTTGATAGTGACAGGGGCGCCAGATACGCAGTATTTT. Protein sequence: CSLIVTGAPDTQYF. The V gene is TRBV29-1, the J gene TRBJ2-3; TRBD1 matches at 8 bases. This CDR3 is 14 amino acids long. Looked up from germline, CDR1 is SQVTM and CDR2 is ANQGSEA. Trimming at V came to 8 bases and at J to 4 bases, leaving 11 bases not matched to a gene.

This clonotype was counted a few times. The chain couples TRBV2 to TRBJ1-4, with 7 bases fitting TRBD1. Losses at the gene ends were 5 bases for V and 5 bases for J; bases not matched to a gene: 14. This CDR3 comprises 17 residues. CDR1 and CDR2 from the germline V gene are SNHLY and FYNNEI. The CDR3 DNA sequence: TGTGCCAGCAGTTACAGGGGAAGAGCCCCGGGAAATGAAAAACTGTTTTTT. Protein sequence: CASSYRGRAPGNEKLFF. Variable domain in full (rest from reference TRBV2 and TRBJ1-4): EPEVTQTPSHQVTQMGQEVILRCVPISNHLYFYWYRQILGQKVEFLVSFYNNEISEKSEIFDDQFSVERPDGSNFTLKIRSTKLEDSAMYFCASSYRGRAPGNEKLFFGSGTQLSVL.